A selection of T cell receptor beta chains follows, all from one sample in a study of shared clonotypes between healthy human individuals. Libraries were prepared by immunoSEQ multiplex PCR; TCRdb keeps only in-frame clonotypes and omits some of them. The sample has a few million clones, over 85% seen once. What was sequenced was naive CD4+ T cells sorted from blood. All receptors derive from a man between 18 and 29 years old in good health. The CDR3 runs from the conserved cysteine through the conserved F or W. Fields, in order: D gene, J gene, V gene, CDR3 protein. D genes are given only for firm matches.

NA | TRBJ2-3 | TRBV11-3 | CASSFVCSGASTDTQYF
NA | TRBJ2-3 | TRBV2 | CASSELGVGTDTQYF
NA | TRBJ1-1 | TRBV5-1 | CASSLGAANTEAFF
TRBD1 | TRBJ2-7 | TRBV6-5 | CATERQGFSYEQYF
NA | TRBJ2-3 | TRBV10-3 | CAIRGTDTQYF
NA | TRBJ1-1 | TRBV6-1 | CASSEYFGSGTEAFF
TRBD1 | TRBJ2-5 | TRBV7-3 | CASSMTGTVQETQYF
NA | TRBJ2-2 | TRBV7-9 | CASSLAADGELFF
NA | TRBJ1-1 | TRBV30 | CAFLRGDTEAFF
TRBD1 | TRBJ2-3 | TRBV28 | CASSQTGGTDTQYF